This T cell receptor beta chain originates from a study of CD8 T cells in ankylosing spondylitis. Whole-study findings and limits: Seemingly distinctive of ankylosing spondylitis blood was a TCR beta motif formed by eight highly homologous variants. CD8+ cells made up the disease-linked clones, which were relatively rare in peripheral blood.

In its sample, this clonotype was seen many times. Its antigen is unknown. The length of the CDR3 is 10 residues. Between the trimmed V and J ends, which lost 8 bases and 8 bases, there was a span of 6 bases. CDR1 SGHVS and CDR2 FQNEAQ come from the germline V gene. Making use of molecular barcodes, quantitative 5'-RACE generated TCR beta libraries. One entry per CDR3 protein, called by TCRdb with MiXCR from the 5' RACE reads. The sample carries about 510,000 distinct CDR3 sequences, approximately 5.3% recorded once. The chain employs TRBV7-8 and TRBJ1-4; D remains ambiguous. The source of this sequence is a male donor with ankylosing spondylitis. Source material: blood, either unsorted or a sorted T cell fraction (not recorded which). For the CDR3, the DNA is TGTGCCAGCGGATGGGAAAAACTGTTTTTT. This sequence encodes CASGWEKLFF.